The TCR beta chain described here comes from a study of OX40 agonist ivuxolimab in advanced cancers. Study overall: One patient with hepatocellular carcinoma and two with cutaneous melanoma, three in all, had partial responses. General observations from the study: At 0.1 to 3.0 mg/kg, clonal expansion of CD4+ and CD8+ blood T cells had occurred by week 6.

The method was immunoSEQ multiplex PCR; TCRdb's version includes in-frame clones alone and lacks a portion of them. This sample has 45,000 to 65,000 clones, with over 75% found just once. A remark on this clone: Its antigen is still unknown.

Trimming shortened V by 4 bases and J by 0 bases, and 10 bases separated the two germline ends. The CDR3 consists of 15 residues. Germline V gives CDR1 SNHLY, CDR2 FYNNEI. This TCR was recovered from an adult with an advanced solid tumor such as melanoma, head and neck, liver or kidney cancer. The chain links TRBV2 to TRBJ2-1, with D unclear. The specimen comprised CD4+ or CD8+ T cells sorted from blood, sampled in a trial of the OX40 agonist ivuxolimab. The CDR3 DNA reads TGTGCCAGCAGTGCGGGTCAGAGCTCCTACAATGAGCAGTTCTTC. This translates into CASSAGQSSYNEQFF.